The present TCR beta chain was sequenced within a study of blood T cell repertoires in COVID-19. Study background: T cells, B-cell-depleted T cells, or PBMCs provided the cDNA or gDNA that served as material.

In the original analysis: Estimated nucleated cell counts came from reference gene primer amplification. Only in-frame clones appear in the TCRdb table, and some are missing; sequencing was by immunoSEQ multiplex PCR. V and J calls and clone size follow that table, whereas D and trimming were derived from the DNA. The profile shows around 220,000 clones, 87% of them singletons. Looked up from germline, CDR1 is SGHTA and CDR2 is FQGTGA. The CDR3 has 14 residues. V lost 5 bases and J lost 4; bases outside the gene matches: 4. This TCR derives from a woman in her twenties or thirties with acute COVID-19. Material: PBMCs or T cells enriched from blood (not recorded which). The chain combines TRBV7-3 with TRBJ2-3; 9 bases fit TRBD2. DNA of the CDR3: TGTGCCAGCAGCGGAGCGGGGGGACCAGATACGCAGTATTTT. The encoded protein is CASSGAGGPDTQYF.